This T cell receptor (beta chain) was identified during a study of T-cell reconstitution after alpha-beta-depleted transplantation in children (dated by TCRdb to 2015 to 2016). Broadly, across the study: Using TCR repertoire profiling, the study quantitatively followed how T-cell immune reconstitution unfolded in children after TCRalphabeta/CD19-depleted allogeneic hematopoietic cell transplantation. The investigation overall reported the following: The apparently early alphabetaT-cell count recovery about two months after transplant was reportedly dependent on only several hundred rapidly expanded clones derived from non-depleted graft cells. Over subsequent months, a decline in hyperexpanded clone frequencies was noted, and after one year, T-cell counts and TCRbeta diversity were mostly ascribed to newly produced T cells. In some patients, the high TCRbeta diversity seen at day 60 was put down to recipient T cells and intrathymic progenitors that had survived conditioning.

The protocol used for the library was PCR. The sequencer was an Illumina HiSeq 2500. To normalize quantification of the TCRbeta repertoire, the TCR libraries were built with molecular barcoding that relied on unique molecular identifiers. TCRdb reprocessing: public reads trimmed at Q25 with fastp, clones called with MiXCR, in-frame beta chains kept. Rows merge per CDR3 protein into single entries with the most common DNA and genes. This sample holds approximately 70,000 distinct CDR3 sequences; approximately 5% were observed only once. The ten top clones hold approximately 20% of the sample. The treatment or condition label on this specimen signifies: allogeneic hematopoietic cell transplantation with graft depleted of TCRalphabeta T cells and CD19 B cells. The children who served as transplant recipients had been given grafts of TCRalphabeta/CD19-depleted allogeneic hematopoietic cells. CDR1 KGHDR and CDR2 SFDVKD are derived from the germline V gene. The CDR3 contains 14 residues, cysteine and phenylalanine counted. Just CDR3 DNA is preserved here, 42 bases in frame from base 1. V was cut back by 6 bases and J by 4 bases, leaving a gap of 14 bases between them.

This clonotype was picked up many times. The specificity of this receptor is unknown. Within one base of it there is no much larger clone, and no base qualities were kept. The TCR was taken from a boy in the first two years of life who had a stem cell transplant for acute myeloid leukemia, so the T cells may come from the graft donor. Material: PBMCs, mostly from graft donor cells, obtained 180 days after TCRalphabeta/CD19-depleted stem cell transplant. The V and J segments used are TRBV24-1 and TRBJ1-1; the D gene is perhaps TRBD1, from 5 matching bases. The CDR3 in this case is CATSPGPGGTEAFF. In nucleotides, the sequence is TGTGCCACCAGTCCGGGCCCCGGGGGCACTGAAGCTTTCTTT.